This entry describes one T cell receptor beta chain. Its antigen remains unknown. Read sequence stops 3 residues before the CDR3 end, and the germline J gene provides the missing end. Sequencing used immunoSEQ multiplex PCR; TCRdb keeps in-frame clones, though not all of them. The data show about 26,000 clones, with none appearing a single time. Germline CDR1 is SEHNR and CDR2 is FQNEAQ (reference sequence). The CDR3 is 15 residues long. The entry originates in a study of T cell clonality in common variable immunodeficiency. Notes on the study in general: In common variable immunodeficiency, TCR beta chains reportedly carried fewer deletions and N-nucleotide insertions.

The clonotype was recovered from a human donor with common variable immunodeficiency. The chain links TRBV7-9 to TRBJ1-2; a possible D gene is TRBD1 (5 bases). The sequenced sample consisted of peripheral blood mononuclear cells. The CDR3 region is CASSRFMQGKGGYTF. The CDR3 DNA, read in part, is TGTGCCAGCAGCCGATTTATGCAGGGAAAAGGGGGC.